A single sample gave rise to the 14 T cell receptor beta chains below, sequenced in a study of blood T cells in healthy people across ages (dated by TCRdb to the mid-2010s). Library preparation used 5' RACE. Sequenced on an Illumina HiSeq 2500. The second PCR ran for roughly 7 to 12 cycles and used a J-beta primer mix along with a sample-barcoded 5' primer. TCRdb reran the public reads through fastp at Q25 and MiXCR, keeping productive beta chains. Each entry merges the rows of one CDR3 protein and shows their most common DNA and genes. The sample data list 1 million or so distinct CDR3 sequences, and under 30% of these were observed just once. The top ten clonotypes cover approximately 0.7% of the sample. These data were also filed under a second study, of T cells of mothers and their children.

Material for sequencing was blood. These TCRs come from a girl aged 2-15 years in good health.

The gene calls are TRBV9 and TRBJ2-4; the match to TRBD1 covers 9 bases. Trimming took 3 bases from V and 4 from J; bases not matched to a gene: 8. There are 16 residues in the CDR3. The germline CDR1 and CDR2 sequences are SGDLS and YYNGEE. For the CDR3, the DNA is TGTGCCAGCAGCGAGGCCCCGGGGACAGGGAAAAACATTCAGTACTTC. Translated: CASSEAPGTGKNIQYF. Combining the CDR3 with reference TRBV9 and TRBJ2-4 gives the whole variable domain DSGVTQTPKHLITATGQRVTLRCSPRSGDLSVYWYQQSLDQGLQFLIQYYNGEERAKGNILERFSAQQFPDLHSELNLSSLELGDSALYFCASSEAPGTGKNIQYFGAGTRLSVL.

This clonotype was observed once. The chain carries TRBV12-3 or TRBV12-4 and TRBJ1-6; a possible D gene is TRBD1 (6 bases). This CDR3 is built from 17 residues. Trimming stripped 0 bases from V and 8 bases from J, with 17 bases between. CDR3 region: CASSLAAGGPGDSPLHF. The CDR3, as DNA: TGTGCCAGCAGTTTAGCGGCGGGGGGGCCGGGTGATTCACCCCTCCACTTT.

In its sample, this clonotype was seen a few times. V usage is TRBV2 and J usage is TRBJ2-5; D is unresolved. The CDR3 spans 12 residues. V was trimmed by 8 bases and J by 3 bases, leaving 10 bases between them. CDR1 is SNHLY, CDR2 FYNNEI, per germline. CDR3 protein: CASLGPEETQYF. The DNA of the CDR3 is TGTGCCAGCCTAGGTCCAGAAGAGACCCAGTACTTC.

This chain links TRBV6-5 with TRBJ1-2; 10 positions match TRBD1. The trim removed 6 bases at V and 3 bases at J, leaving 7 bases unmatched. Germline V gives CDR1 MNHEY, CDR2 SVGAGI. The CDR3 has 15 residues. The CDR3 bases are TGTGCCAGCAGACGGGGACAGGGGAGGGACTATGGCTACACCTTC. Translated, it gives CASRRGQGRDYGYTF.

This clonotype was counted only a few times. V usage is TRBV7-6 and J usage is TRBJ2-1; TRBD2 matches 7 bases. This CDR3 is built from 16 residues. The V gene end was trimmed by 1 base and the J gene end by 2 bases; junction bases not matched to a gene: 5. Looked up from germline, CDR1 is SGHVS and CDR2 is FNYEAQ. CDR3 amino acids: CASSLGGAGAYNEQFF. The CDR3 DNA reads as TGTGCCAGCAGCTTAGGTGGCGCGGGGGCCTACAATGAGCAGTTCTTC.

The chain couples TRBV7-2 to TRBJ2-1; a weak D match, TRBD2 (6 bases). This CDR3 is 14 amino acids long. Trimming took 3 bases from V and 5 from J, leaving 11 bases between them. Germline V lookup: CDR1 SGHTA, CDR2 FQGNSA. The CDR3 sequence: CASSFLARNNEQFF. As DNA, the CDR3 is TGTGCCAGCAGCTTCCTAGCGCGCAACAATGAGCAGTTCTTC. The variable domain in full, completed from reference TRBV7-2 and TRBJ2-1, reads GAGVSQSPSNKVTEKGKDVELRCDPISGHTALYWYRQSLGQGLEFLIYFQGNSAPDKSGLPSDRFSAERTGGSVSTLTIQRTQQEDSAVYLCASSFLARNNEQFFGPGTRLTVL.

The chain uses TRBV20-1 and TRBJ2-3; D ambiguous. The germline V gene has CDR1 DFQATT and CDR2 SNEGSKA (reference sequence). Trimming took 0 bases from V and 0 from J, leaving 10 bases between them. The CDR3 loop spans 15 amino acids. CDR3 DNA sequence: TGCAGTGCTAGAGACGGCGGCACTAGCACAGATACGCAGTATTTT. Translating gives CSARDGGTSTDTQYF.

This clonotype has only a few counts. The genes are TRBV6-1 and TRBJ1-5; D not resolved. V lost 6 bases and J 1 base, leaving 19 bases between the germline ends. The CDR3 is made up of 17 amino acids. In germline, CDR1 is MNHNS, CDR2 SASEGT. DNA of the CDR3: TGTGCCAGCAGACTGTCCGACCTGGGTAGCAGCAATCAGCCCCAGCATTTT. It yields the protein CASRLSDLGSSNQPQHF.

The chain couples TRBV12-3 or TRBV12-4 to TRBJ2-1, with D perhaps TRBD2 (7 bases). With the DNA end fitting TRBJ2-7 better, the J assignment may be wrong. This CDR3 comprises 14 residues. For the CDR3, the DNA is TGTGCCAGCAGTCGCCGGGACGGGGGGCCCGAGCAGTACTTC. This gives the protein CASSRRDGGPEQYF.

This clonotype was seen a few times. The chain joins TRBV20-1 to TRBJ2-5; 9 bases are a match to TRBD1. J was trimmed by 2 bases and V by 6 bases; bases with no gene match: 7. Per the germline V gene, CDR1 is DFQATT and CDR2 is SNEGSKA (reference sequence). The CDR3 covers 14 residues. The CDR3 nucleotides are TGCAGTGCAGGGGGGGACAGGGCTCAAGAGACCCAGTACTTC. Protein: CSAGGDRAQETQYF.

This clonotype has just one count. The J gene is TRBJ1-5, the V gene TRBV27, with no clear D. The CDR3 spans 17 residues. V gave up 4 bases and J gave up 2 bases, with 18 bases separating them. Germline CDR1 MNHEY, CDR2 SMNVEV (reference sequence). CDR3 nucleotide sequence: TGTGCCAGCAGTTCCGATATGTTACCACGGGGCAATCAGCCCCAGCATTTT. It yields the protein CASSSDMLPRGNQPQHF.

This clonotype turned up a few times. This rearrangement joins TRBV5-1 to TRBJ1-1, with D perhaps matching TRBD1 (5 bases). From germline, CDR1 is SGHRS and CDR2 YFSETQ. This CDR3 is 15 amino acids long. Trimming shortened V by 1 base and J by 9 bases, and 19 bases separated the two germline ends. Here the CDR3 DNA reads TGCGCCAGCAGCTTGCGCCGCGAGGGGACCCGACAAGCTTTCTTT. The encoded protein is CASSLRREGTRQAFF. Supplemented by reference TRBV5-1 and TRBJ1-1, the full variable domain reads KAGVTQTPRYLIKTRGQQVTLSCSPISGHRSVSWYQQTPGQGLQFLFEYFSETQRNKGNFPGRFSGRQFSNSRSEMNVSTLELGDSALYLCASSLRREGTRQAFFGQGTRLTVV.

The V and J genes are TRBV18 and TRBJ2-1; D ambiguous. Trimming removed 6 bases from V and 3 bases from J, with 9 bases in between. Germline CDR1 is KGHSH and CDR2 is LQKENI. The CDR3 consists of 13 residues. The CDR3 DNA reads as TGTGCCAGCTCGTCGGACGTCTACAATGAGCAGTTCTTC. It specifies CASSSDVYNEQFF. The full variable domain, completed using reference TRBV18 and TRBJ2-1, is NAGVMQNPRHLVRRRGQEARLRCSPMKGHSHVYWYRQLPEEGLKFMVYLQKENIIDESGMPKERFSAEFPKEGPSILRIQQVVRGDSAAYFCASSSDVYNEQFFGPGTRLTVL.

This clonotype is a singleton in its sample. The junction shows a germline mismatch at one end, possibly a read error. V and J are TRBV2 and TRBJ2-1, with 8 bases aligning to TRBD1. The CDR3 is 13 residues long. The V gene's germline CDR1 is SNHLY and CDR2 FYNNEI. This chain's CDR3 is CANRDRSYNEQFF. The CDR3 DNA follows: TGTGCCAACCGGGACAGGTCCTACAACGAGCAGTTCTTC. The whole variable domain, remainder taken from reference TRBV2 and TRBJ2-1, is EPEVTQTPSHQVTQMGQEVILRCVPISNHLYFYWYRQILGQKVEFLVSFYNNEISEKSEIFDDQFSVERPDGSNFTLKIRSTKLEDSAMYFCANRDRSYNEQFFGPGTRLTVL.